This T cell receptor beta chain appears in the sequencing data of a study of blood T cell repertoires in COVID-19. CDR1 is SGHTA and CDR2 is FQGNSA in the germline V gene. The CDR3 totals 14 residues. The ends were cut back, 1 base at V and 6 bases at J, with 13 bases in the middle. Sequenced by immunoSEQ multiplex PCR; TCRdb stores in-frame clones only, minus some. Of approximately 140,000 clones in the sample, under 85% were seen once. This TCR came from a human donor in a cohort sampled during active COVID-19. The chain recombines TRBV7-2 with TRBJ2-7; possible D gene TRBD2, 5 bases. Source material: peripheral blood. The CDR3 protein is CASSLGAGRGEQYF. CDR3 coding DNA: TGTGCCAGCAGCTTAGGGGCAGGACGGGGCGAGCAGTACTTC.